These T cell receptor beta chains were read from a single sample in a study of cytomegalovirus exposure and HLA in healthy donors. Using immunoSEQ multiplex PCR, the repertoire was profiled, and TCRdb retains in-frame clones only, with some absent. The sample carries 95,000 to 150,000 clones, 81% recorded once. Sequenced: PBMCs. The receptors derive from a man between 18 and 35 years old in good health and CMV-seronegative. CDR3s include the opening cysteine and the closing phenylalanine or tryptophan. A D gene is named only where the DNA matches it firmly. Clone size appears in some rows only: once, few, many, or a class for an expanded clone.

J	D	V	size	DNA	CDR3
TRBJ1-2	TRBD1	TRBV5-1	-	TGCGCCAGCAGCGCGTCCGGGACAGACTATGGCTACACCTTC	CASSASGTDYGYTF
TRBJ1-4	-	TRBV19	few	TGTGCCAGTAGTCAGGGGAGGGTAACTAATGAAAAACTGTTTTTT	CASSQGRVTNEKLFF
TRBJ2-5	-	TRBV9	-	TGTGCCAGCAGCGGCCGGACAGCACCCCAAGAGACCCAGTACTTC	CASSGRTAPQETQYF
TRBJ2-7	-	TRBV10-2	-	TGCGCCAGCAGTGAGTCTTGGAGCTACGAGCAGTACTTC	CASSESWSYEQYF
TRBJ2-5	TRBD2	TRBV11-3	-	TGTGCCAGCAGTCCCGGGCGGACTAGCGGAGCCTACCAAGAGACCCAGTACTTC	CASSPGRTSGAYQETQYF
TRBJ2-7	-	TRBV18	-	TGTGCCAGCTCACCACCGAGCCCAGGAAACGAGCAGTACTTC	CASSPPSPGNEQYF
TRBJ2-7	TRBD1	TRBV4-3	few	TGCGCCAGCAGCCAGCGACAGGGAAGCTACGAGCAGTACTTC	CASSQRQGSYEQYF
TRBJ1-2	TRBD1	TRBV5-1	-	TGCGCCAGCAGCTTGGCCAGGGGGAACTATGGCTACACCTTC	CASSLARGNYGYTF
TRBJ1-4	TRBD1	TRBV11-2	-	TGTGCCAGCAGCCCCCGGACAGGGAGGGCTGAAAAACTGTTTTTT	CASSPRTGRAEKLFF
TRBJ2-5	-	TRBV7-9	-	TGTGCCAGCAGCTTAGACAGTTTTTACCAAGAGACCCAGTACTTC	CASSLDSFYQETQYF
TRBJ1-6	TRBD1	TRBV7-3	-	TGTGCCAGCAGCTACGGGACAGCCAATTCACCCCTCCACTTT	CASSYGTANSPLHF
TRBJ2-5	TRBD2	TRBV5-1	-	TGCGCCAGCGTGGAATCTAGCGGGGGGGACGGGACCCAGTACTTC	CASVESSGGDGTQYF
TRBJ2-5	TRBD1	TRBV2	-	TGTGCCAGAGGACAGGCTAAAGAGACCCAGTACTTC	CARGQAKETQYF
TRBJ2-7	-	TRBV19	-	TGTGCCAGTAGTACCCGTGCTACTCACGAGCAGTACTTC	CASSTRATHEQYF
TRBJ1-2	-	TRBV29-1	-	TGCAGCGTTCCCCGGGGGGCTTACAACTATGGCTACACCTTC	CSVPRGAYNYGYTF
TRBJ2-1	TRBD2	TRBV4-3	-	TGCGCCAGCAGCCGGCAGGGGCGGGGGGCAGGGAATGAGCAGTTCTTC	CASSRQGRGAGNEQFF
TRBJ1-2	TRBD1	TRBV29-1	-	TGCAGCGTTCAGCTCCCAGGGGGACGGGGCTACACCTTC	CSVQLPGGRGYTF
TRBJ2-1	TRBD2	TRBV7-3	-	TGTGCCAGCAGTCATAGCGGGGGGGTACCAAATGAGCAGTTCTTC	CASSHSGGVPNEQFF
TRBJ1-2	-	TRBV25-1	-	TGTGCCAGCAGTGCCGCCGGGGTTAACTATGGCTACACCTTC	CASSAAGVNYGYTF
TRBJ1-1	TRBD1	TRBV7-2	-	TGTGCCAGCAGCTTAGACAGGGGGGAAAGGACTGAAGCTTTCTTT	CASSLDRGERTEAFF
TRBJ2-5	-	TRBV6-5	-	TGTGCCAGCAGGGCGAGGGAGACCCAGTACTTC	CASRARETQYF
TRBJ2-7	TRBD1	TRBV5-1	-	TGCGCCAGCAGCATCAATGAGGGACAGGGGGGCGAGCAGTACTTC	CASSINEGQGGEQYF
TRBJ2-1	-	TRBV5-4	-	TGTGCCAGCAGCTTAACTCGGGGGACGTACAATGAGCAGTTCTTC	CASSLTRGTYNEQFF
TRBJ1-1	-	TRBV13	-	TGTGCCAGCAGCTTAGGGGCGAGTAGGAGAGTGAACACTGAAGCTTTCTTT	CASSLGASRRVNTEAFF
TRBJ1-1	TRBD1	TRBV2	-	TGTGCCAGCAGGAACAGGGGGCTGACTGAAGCTTTCTTT	CASRNRGLTEAFF
TRBJ1-1	-	TRBV7-9	-	TGTGCCAGCAGCTCAGGGAAGGGAACTGAAGCTTTCTTT	CASSSGKGTEAFF
TRBJ1-6	-	TRBV13	-	TGTGCCAGCAGCTCCAGCTATAATTCACCCCTCCACTTT	CASSSSYNSPLHF
TRBJ1-1	-	TRBV6-5	once	TGTGCCAGCAGTGCTACGCGGGCAGGGAGGACTTTCTTT	CASSATRAGRTFF
TRBJ2-7	TRBD1	TRBV18	-	TGTGCCAGCTCACTATCGGGACAGGGGAAGGAGTACTTC	CASSLSGQGKEYF
TRBJ1-3	TRBD1	TRBV7-6	-	TGTGCCAGCAGCTTAGGGACAGGGAAAGGAAACACCATATATTTT	CASSLGTGKGNTIYF
TRBJ1-1	-	TRBV5-1	-	TGCGCCAGCAGCTTGGTCCACAACCTGAACACTGAAGCTTTCTTT	CASSLVHNLNTEAFF
TRBJ1-1	TRBD1	TRBV19	-	TGTGCCAGTAGATCAGGGGGCTGGACTGAAGCTTTCTTT	CASRSGGWTEAFF
TRBJ2-7	-	TRBV10-3	-	TGTGCCATCAGTGACCAGGGCTACGAGCAGTACTTC	CAISDQGYEQYF
TRBJ1-6	TRBD1	TRBV7-9	-	TGTGCCAGCAGCTTAGAGGGACAGAATTCACCCCTCCACTTT	CASSLEGQNSPLHF
TRBJ2-6	-	TRBV4-2	-	TGTGCCAGCAGCCAAGCAATTAGGCGGAGGGACAGAGATTCGGGGGCCAACGTCCTGACTTTC	CASSQAIRRRDRDSGANVLTF
TRBJ1-1	TRBD1	TRBV5-1	-	TGCGCCAGCAGGACACAGGGGGGAGTTAACACTGAAGCTTTCTTT	CASRTQGGVNTEAFF
TRBJ2-3	-	TRBV4-1	-	TGCGCCAGCAGCCAGGGCGGGGTGGCAGATACGCAGTATTTT	CASSQGGVADTQYF
TRBJ1-2	-	TRBV21-1	-	TGTGCCAGCAGCAAATTCTCCCCCTCATCAGGGTTCACCTTC	CASSKFSPSSGFTF
TRBJ2-2	TRBD2	TRBV7-3	-	TGTGCCAGCAGCTCCGGACTAGCGGGAATCACCGGGGAGCTGTTTTTT	CASSSGLAGITGELFF
TRBJ1-5	-	TRBV4-2	-	TGTGCCAGCAGCCAAGATCTCGGATCCGAGGAGCCCCAGCATTTT	CASSQDLGSEEPQHF
TRBJ1-1	-	TRBV7-8	-	TGTGCCAGCAGCCCCTCAAACAGGAACACTGAAGCTTCCTTT	CASSPSNRNTEASF
TRBJ1-1	TRBD1	TRBV19	-	TGTGCCAGTAGTATACCGAAGACAGGGATGAGGAGGGACACTGAAGCTTTCTTT	CASSIPKTGMRRDTEAFF
TRBJ2-7	-	TRBV27	few	TGTGCCAGCAGTTTATCGGGCGACTACGAGCAGTACTTC	CASSLSGDYEQYF
TRBJ1-1	TRBD1	TRBV6-5	-	TGTGCCAGCAGGGACAGGGGAGACACTGAAGCTTTCTTT	CASRDRGDTEAFF
TRBJ2-5	TRBD1	TRBV7-8	-	TGTGCCAGCAGCGGGGACAGGTCCAAAACAGGGGAGACCCAGTACTTC	CASSGDRSKTGETQYF
TRBJ1-2	-	TRBV14	-	TGTGCCAGCAGCCAAGTTAGGGCAGGGAATGGCTACACCTTC	CASSQVRAGNGYTF
TRBJ1-2	-	TRBV29-1	-	TGCAGCGTGCTGACAGTAGACTATGGCTACACCTTC	CSVLTVDYGYTF
TRBJ1-1	-	TRBV27	-	TGTGCCAGCAGTGGAGGGCTTTACACTGAAGCTTTCTTT	CASSGGLYTEAFF
TRBJ1-1	TRBD1	TRBV5-4	-	TGTGCCAGCAGTCTAGACAGGGGAGTCACTGAAGCTTTCTTT	CASSLDRGVTEAFF
TRBJ2-1	-	TRBV7-9	-	TGTGCCAGCAGCTCGTCATGGAGCTCCTACAATGAGCAGTTCTTC	CASSSSWSSYNEQFF
TRBJ2-7	TRBD1	TRBV5-1	-	TGCGCCAGCAGCTTGAATACCGGGACAGGGGGCAACGAGCAGTACTTC	CASSLNTGTGGNEQYF
TRBJ2-5	-	TRBV19	-	TGTGCCAGTAGTACCGGTGAGACCCAGTACTTC	CASSTGETQYF
TRBJ2-7	TRBD2	TRBV10-3	-	TGTGCCACCGGGAGGCGGGGGGGCCTAGACGAGCAGTACTTC	CATGRRGGLDEQYF
TRBJ2-3	-	TRBV7-2	once	TGTGCCAGCAACCCCGGGGGAAGTTCCACAGATACGCAGTATTTT	CASNPGGSSTDTQYF
TRBJ1-6	-	TRBV2	once	TGTGCCAGCCGTTACCGAGGGGGTGAGCGGTCCTATAATTCACCCCTCCACTTT	CASRYRGGERSYNSPLHF
TRBJ1-1	TRBD1	TRBV7-2	few	TGTGCCAGCAGCTCTACAGGGGGCCACACTGAAGCTTTCTTT	CASSSTGGHTEAFF
TRBJ1-1	-	TRBV7-2	-	TGTGCCAGCAGCTCCCTCGGGGGGCGGACTGAAGCTTTCTTT	CASSSLGGRTEAFF
TRBJ1-5	-	TRBV7-8	-	TGTGCCAGCAGCGTCAGGGATGGACAGCCCCAGCATTTT	CASSVRDGQPQHF
TRBJ2-1	TRBD1	TRBV6-1	-	TGTGCCAGCAGTGAAGCTGTGGGACAGGGGGCATTGAATGAGCAGTTCTTC	CASSEAVGQGALNEQFF
TRBJ2-1	TRBD1	TRBV5-5	-	TGTGCCAGCAGCTTGGTTGGGGACAGGGCCGATGAGCAGTTCTTC	CASSLVGDRADEQFF